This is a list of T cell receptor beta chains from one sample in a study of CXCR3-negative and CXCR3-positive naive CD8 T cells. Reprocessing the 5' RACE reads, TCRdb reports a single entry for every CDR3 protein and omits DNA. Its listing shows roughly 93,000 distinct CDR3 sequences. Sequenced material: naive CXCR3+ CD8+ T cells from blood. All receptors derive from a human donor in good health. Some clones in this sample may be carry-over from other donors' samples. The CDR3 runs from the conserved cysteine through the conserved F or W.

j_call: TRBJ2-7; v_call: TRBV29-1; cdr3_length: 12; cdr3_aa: CSVTTTMREQYF
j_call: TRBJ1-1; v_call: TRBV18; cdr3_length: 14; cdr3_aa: CASSPVGGGTEAFF
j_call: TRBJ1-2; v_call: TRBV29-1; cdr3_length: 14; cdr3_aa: CSVFDSHDGYGYTF
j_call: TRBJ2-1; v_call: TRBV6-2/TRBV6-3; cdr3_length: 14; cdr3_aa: CASSYSQEDNEQFF
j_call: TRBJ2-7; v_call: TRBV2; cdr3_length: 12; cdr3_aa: CASSDISYEQYF
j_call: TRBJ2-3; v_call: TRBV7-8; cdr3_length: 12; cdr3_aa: CASSGVGDTQYF
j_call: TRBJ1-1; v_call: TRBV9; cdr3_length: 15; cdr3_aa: CASSVADRMNTEAFF
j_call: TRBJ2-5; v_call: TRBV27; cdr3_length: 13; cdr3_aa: CAGSSPPGETQYF
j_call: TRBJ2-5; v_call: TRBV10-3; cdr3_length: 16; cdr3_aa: CAISEGVDSDQETQYF
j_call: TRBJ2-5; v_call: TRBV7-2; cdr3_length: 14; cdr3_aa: CASSIQDGAETQYF
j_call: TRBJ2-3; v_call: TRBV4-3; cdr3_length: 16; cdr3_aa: CASSQTTGVVTDTQYF
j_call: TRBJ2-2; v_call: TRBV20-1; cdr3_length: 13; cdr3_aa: CSARDYNTGELFF
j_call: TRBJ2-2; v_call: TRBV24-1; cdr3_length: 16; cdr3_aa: CATSDLGTGDTVELFF
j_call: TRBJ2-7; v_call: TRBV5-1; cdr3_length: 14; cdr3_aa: CASSLGGPANEQYF
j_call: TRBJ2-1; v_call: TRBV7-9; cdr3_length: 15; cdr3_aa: CASSLTGVHYNEQFF
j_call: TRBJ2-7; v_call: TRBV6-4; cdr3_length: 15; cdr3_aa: CASSLTAGDSYEQYF
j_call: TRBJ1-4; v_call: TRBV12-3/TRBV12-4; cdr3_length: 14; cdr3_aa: CASSPRGESEKLFF
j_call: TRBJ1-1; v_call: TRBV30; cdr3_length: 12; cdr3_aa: CAWRGRNTEAFF
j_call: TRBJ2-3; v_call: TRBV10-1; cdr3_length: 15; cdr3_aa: CATPGQGVSTDTQYF
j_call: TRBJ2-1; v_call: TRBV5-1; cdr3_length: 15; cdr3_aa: CASSLVYRGKNEQFF
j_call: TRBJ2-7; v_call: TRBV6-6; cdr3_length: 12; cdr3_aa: CASRTDVNEQYF
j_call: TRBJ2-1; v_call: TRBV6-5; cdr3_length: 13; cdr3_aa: CASSYSDANEQFF
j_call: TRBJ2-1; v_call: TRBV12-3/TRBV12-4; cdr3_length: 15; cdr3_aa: CASSLQGAPHNEQFF
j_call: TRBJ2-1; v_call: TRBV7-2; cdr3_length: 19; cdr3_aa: CASSFSPPYGLAAYNEQFF
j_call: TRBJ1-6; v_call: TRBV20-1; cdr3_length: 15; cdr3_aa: CSAWRASAYNSPLHF
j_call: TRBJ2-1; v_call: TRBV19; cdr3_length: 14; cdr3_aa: CASRPGKGYNEQFF
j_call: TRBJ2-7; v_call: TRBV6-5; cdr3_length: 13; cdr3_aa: CATSGGASYEQYF
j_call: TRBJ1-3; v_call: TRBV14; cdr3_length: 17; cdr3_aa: CASSQDIQVNSGNTIYF
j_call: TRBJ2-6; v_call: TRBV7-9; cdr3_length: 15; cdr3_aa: CASSLAGGGANVLTF
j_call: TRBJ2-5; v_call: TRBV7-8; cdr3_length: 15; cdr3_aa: CGINPRGDLQETQYF